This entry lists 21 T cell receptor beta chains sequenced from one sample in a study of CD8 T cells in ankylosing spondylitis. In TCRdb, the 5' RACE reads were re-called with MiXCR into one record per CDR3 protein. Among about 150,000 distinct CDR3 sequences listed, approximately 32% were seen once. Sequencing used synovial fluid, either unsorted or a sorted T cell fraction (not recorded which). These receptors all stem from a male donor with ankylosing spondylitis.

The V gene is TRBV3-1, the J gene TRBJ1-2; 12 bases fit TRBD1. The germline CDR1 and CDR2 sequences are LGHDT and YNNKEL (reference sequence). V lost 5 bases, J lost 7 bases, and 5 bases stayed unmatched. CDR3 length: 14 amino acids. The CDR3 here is CASSTGQGAGGYTF. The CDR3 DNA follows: TGTGCCAGCAGCACGGGACAGGGGGCCGGTGGCTACACCTTC.

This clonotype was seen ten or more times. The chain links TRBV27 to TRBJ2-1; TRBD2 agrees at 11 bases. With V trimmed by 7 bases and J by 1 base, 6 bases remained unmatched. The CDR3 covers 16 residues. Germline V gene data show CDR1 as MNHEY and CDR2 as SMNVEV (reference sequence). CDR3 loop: CASTRLAGFSYNEQFF. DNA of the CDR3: TGTGCCAGCACTCGACTAGCGGGGTTTTCCTACAATGAGCAGTTCTTC.

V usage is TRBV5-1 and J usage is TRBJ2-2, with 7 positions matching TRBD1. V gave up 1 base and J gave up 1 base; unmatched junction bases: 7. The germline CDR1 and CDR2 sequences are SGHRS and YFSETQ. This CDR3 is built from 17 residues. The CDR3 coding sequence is TGCGCCAGCAGCTTGTTTGGGACAGAGAGGAACACCGGGGAGCTGTTTTTT. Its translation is CASSLFGTERNTGELFF.

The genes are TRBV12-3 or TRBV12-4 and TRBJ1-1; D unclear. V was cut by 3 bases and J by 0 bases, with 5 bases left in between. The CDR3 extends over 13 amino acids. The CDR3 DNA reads TGTGCCAGCAGTTTGACGGTGAACACTGAAGCTTTCTTT. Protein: CASSLTVNTEAFF.

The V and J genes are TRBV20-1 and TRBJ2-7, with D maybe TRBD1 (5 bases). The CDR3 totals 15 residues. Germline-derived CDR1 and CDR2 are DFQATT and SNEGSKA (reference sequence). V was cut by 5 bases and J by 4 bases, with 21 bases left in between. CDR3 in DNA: TGCAGTGCTCATCAAAAGGACATTGTCTGGTACGAGCAGTACTTC. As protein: CSAHQKDIVWYEQYF.

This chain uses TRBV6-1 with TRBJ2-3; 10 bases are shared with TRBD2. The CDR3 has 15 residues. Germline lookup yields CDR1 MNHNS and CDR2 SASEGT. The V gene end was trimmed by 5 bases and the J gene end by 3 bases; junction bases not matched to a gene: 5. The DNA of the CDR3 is TGTGCCAGCAGTACGAGCGGGGGGGCGACAGATACGCAGTATTTT. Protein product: CASSTSGGATDTQYF.

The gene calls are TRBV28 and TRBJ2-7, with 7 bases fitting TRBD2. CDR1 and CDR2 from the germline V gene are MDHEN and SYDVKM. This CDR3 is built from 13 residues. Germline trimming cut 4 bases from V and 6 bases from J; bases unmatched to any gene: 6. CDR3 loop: CASSSNLAGEQYF. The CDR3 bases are TGTGCCAGCAGTTCAAACTTAGCGGGCGAGCAGTACTTC.

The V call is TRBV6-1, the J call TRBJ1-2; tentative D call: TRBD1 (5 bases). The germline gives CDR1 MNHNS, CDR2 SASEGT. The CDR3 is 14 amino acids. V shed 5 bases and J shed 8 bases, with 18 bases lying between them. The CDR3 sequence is CASSPPGGVRGYTF. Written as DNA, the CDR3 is TGTGCCAGCAGTCCCCCCGGGGGGGTTCGGGGCTACACCTTC.

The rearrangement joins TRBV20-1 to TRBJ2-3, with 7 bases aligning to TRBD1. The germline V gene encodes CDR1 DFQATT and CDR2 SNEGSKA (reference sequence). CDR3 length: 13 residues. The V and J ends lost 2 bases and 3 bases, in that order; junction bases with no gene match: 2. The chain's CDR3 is CSARKQGTDTQYF. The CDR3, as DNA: TGCAGTGCTAGAAAACAGGGGACAGATACGCAGTATTTT.

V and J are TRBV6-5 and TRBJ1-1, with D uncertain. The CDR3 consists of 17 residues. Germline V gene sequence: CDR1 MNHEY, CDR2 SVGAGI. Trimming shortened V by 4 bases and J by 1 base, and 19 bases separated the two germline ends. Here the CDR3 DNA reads TGTGCCAGCAGTTTCGAACGGTATAACCCTCAGAACACTGAAGCTTTCTTT. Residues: CASSFERYNPQNTEAFF.

CDR3 sequence reads: CASSTGSGTGVMGYTF. CDR3 bases: TGCGCCAGCAGTACCGGTTCCGGGACAGGGGTAATGGGCTACACCTTC. The J gene is TRBJ1-2, the V gene TRBV5-1; 10 bases match TRBD1. Trimming removed 5 bases from V and 8 bases from J; junction bases left unmatched: 15. The CDR3 runs to 16 residues. CDR1 is SGHRS, CDR2 YFSETQ, per germline.

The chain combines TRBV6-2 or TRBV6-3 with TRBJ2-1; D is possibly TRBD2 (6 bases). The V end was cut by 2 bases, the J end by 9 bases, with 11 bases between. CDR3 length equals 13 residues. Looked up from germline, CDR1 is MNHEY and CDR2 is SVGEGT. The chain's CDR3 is CASSYQGLSEQFF. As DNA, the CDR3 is TGTGCCAGCAGTTACCAGGGACTGAGTGAGCAGTTCTTC.

CDR3 nucleotide sequence: TGTGCCAGCAGCTTGACAGGTCGGCTAGCGGGAGCAGATACGCAGTATTTT. It codes for CASSLTGRLAGADTQYF. V usage is TRBV5-6 and J usage is TRBJ2-3; 10 positions match TRBD2. From germline, CDR1 is SGHDT and CDR2 YYEEEE. Trimming cost V 1 base and J 4 bases; bases outside gene matches: 9. The CDR3 runs to 17 residues.

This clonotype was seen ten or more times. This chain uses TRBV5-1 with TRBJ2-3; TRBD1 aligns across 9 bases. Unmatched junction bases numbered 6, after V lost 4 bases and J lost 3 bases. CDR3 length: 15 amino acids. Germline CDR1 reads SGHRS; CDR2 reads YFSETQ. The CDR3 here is CASSQGQGGTDTQYF. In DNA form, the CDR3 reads TGCGCCAGCAGCCAGGGACAGGGAGGAACAGATACGCAGTATTTT.

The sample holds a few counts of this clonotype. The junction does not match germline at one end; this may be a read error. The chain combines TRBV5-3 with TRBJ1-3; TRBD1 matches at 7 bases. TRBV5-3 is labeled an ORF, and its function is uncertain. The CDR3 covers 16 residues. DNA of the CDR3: TGTGCCAGAAGATTGGACAGGTGTATCTCTGGAAACACCATATATTTT. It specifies CARRLDRCISGNTIYF.

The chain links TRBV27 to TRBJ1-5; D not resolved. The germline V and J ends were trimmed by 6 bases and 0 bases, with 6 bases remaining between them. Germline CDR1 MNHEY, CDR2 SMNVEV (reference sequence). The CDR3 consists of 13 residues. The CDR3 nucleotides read TGTGCCAGCAGGCGGTATAGCAATCAGCCCCAGCATTTT. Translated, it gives CASRRYSNQPQHF.

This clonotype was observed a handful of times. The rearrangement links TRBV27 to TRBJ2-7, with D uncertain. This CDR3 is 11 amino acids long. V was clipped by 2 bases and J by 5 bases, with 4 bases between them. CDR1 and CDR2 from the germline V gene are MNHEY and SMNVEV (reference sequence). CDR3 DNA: TGTGCCAGCAGTTTAAAGAACGAGCAGTACTTC. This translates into CASSLKNEQYF.

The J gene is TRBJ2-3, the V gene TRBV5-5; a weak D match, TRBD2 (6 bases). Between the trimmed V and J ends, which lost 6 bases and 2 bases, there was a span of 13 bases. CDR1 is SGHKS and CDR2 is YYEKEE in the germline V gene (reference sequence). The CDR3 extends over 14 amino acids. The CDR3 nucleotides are TGTGCCAGCACACCGGGACTCACCACAGATACGCAGTATTTT. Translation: CASTPGLTTDTQYF.

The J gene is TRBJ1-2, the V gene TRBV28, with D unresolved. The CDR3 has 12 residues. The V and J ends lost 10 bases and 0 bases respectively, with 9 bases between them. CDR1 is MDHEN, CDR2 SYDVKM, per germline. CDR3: CATSPSNYGYTF. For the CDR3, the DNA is TGTGCCACTTCCCCCTCTAACTATGGCTACACCTTC.

CDR3 sequence (DNA): TGTGCCAGCAGCTTAAGGGGGGGACAGGGATACAATGAGCAGTTCTTC. It codes for CASSLRGGQGYNEQFF. The gene calls are TRBV11-2 and TRBJ2-1; 9 nucleotides line up with TRBD1. The germline V gene has CDR1 SGHAT and CDR2 FQNNGV. The CDR3 loop spans 16 amino acids. After removal of 2 bases from V and 4 bases from J, the junction contained 6 bases not matched to a gene.

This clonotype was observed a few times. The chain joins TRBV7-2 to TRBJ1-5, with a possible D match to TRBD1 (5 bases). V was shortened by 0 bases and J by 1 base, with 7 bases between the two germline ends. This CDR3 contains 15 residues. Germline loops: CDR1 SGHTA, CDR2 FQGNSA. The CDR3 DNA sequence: TGTGCCAGCAGCTTAGCGCCAGGGAGCAATCAGCCCCAGCATTTT. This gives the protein CASSLAPGSNQPQHF.